These T cell receptor beta chains were read from a single sample in a study of vaccination effects on CD4 cells after COVID-19. TCRdb keeps only in-frame clones here, not all; method: immunoSEQ multiplex PCR. The table includes fewer than 75,000 clones, 78% detected once. These receptors have no identified antigens. The sequencing here drew on CD4+ T cells from PBMCs cultured without peptide, taken after COVID-19 vaccination. The receptors shown here come from a human donor who received a COVID-19 vaccine. Each CDR3 is given with its conserved first and last residue. The D gene is left open where the match is weak. The size field is filled for only some rows; it gives once, few, many or a size class.

size: -; J: TRBJ1-2; V: TRBV7-9; D: -; CDR3: CASSSKGGYTF; DNA: TGTGCCAGCAGCAGTAAGGGGGGCTACACCTTC
size: -; J: TRBJ2-7; V: TRBV18; D: TRBD1; CDR3: CASSRGQARAYEQYF; DNA: TGTGCCAGCTCTCGAGGACAGGCCCGGGCCTACGAGCAGTACTTC
size: -; J: TRBJ2-3; V: TRBV19; D: -; CDR3: CASNQARGADTQYF; DNA: TGTGCCAGTAACCAAGCCAGGGGGGCAGATACGCAGTATTTT
size: -; J: TRBJ1-1; V: TRBV30; D: -; CDR3: CAWSAERGTEAFF; DNA: TGTGCCTGGAGTGCCGAGCGGGGGACTGAAGCTTTCTTT
size: -; J: TRBJ2-5; V: TRBV7-2; D: -; CDR3: CASSSPGPLYQETQYF; DNA: TGTGCCAGCAGCTCTCCGGGACCCTTGTACCAAGAGACCCAGTACTTC
size: -; J: TRBJ2-3; V: TRBV11-1; D: -; CDR3: CASSLVGFTDTQYF; DNA: TGTGCCAGCAGCTTAGTAGGGTTCACAGATACGCAGTATTTT
size: -; J: TRBJ2-7; V: TRBV7-9; D: -; CDR3: CASSPGHLSEQYF; DNA: TGTGCCAGCAGCCCGGGACATCTCAGCGAGCAGTACTTC
size: -; J: TRBJ2-2; V: TRBV27; D: -; CDR3: CASSLSRAVQTGELFF; DNA: TGTGCCAGCAGTTTATCCAGGGCGGTTCAAACCGGGGAGCTGTTTTTT
size: -; J: TRBJ2-1; V: TRBV5-5; D: -; CDR3: CASSLGPQENEQFF; DNA: TGTGCCAGCAGCTTGGGCCCCCAAGAGAATGAGCAGTTCTTC
size: -; J: TRBJ1-5; V: TRBV18; D: -; CDR3: CASSPVAGGNQPQHF; DNA: TGTGCCAGCTCACCTGTTGCAGGGGGCAATCAGCCCCAGCATTTT
size: -; J: TRBJ2-1; V: TRBV4-1; D: TRBD2; CDR3: CASSQGRLGGRAVDEQFF; DNA: TGCGCCAGCAGCCAAGGACGTTTGGGAGGGAGGGCCGTGGATGAGCAGTTCTTC
size: -; J: TRBJ1-5; V: TRBV7-2; D: -; CDR3: CASSLEYSNQPQHF; DNA: TGTGCCAGCAGCTTAGAGTATAGCAATCAGCCCCAGCATTTT
size: -; J: TRBJ1-3; V: TRBV19; D: -; CDR3: CASSWAGISGNTIYF; DNA: TGTGCCAGTAGTTGGGCAGGCATCTCTGGAAACACCATATATTTT
size: few; J: TRBJ1-2; V: TRBV3-1/TRBV3-2; D: -; CDR3: CASSQGGATNYGYTF; DNA: TGTGCCAGCAGCCAAGGGGGGGCTACTAACTATGGCTACACCTTC
size: once; J: TRBJ2-1; V: TRBV29-1; D: -; CDR3: CSVEDPGSSYNEQFF; DNA: TGCAGCGTTGAAGATCCAGGGAGCTCCTACAATGAGCAGTTCTTC
size: once; J: TRBJ2-6; V: TRBV6-4; D: -; CDR3: CASSPPGANVLTF; DNA: TGTGCCAGCTCCCCCCCTGGGGCCAACGTCCTGACTTTC
size: once; J: TRBJ2-7; V: TRBV5-4; D: -; CDR3: CASSPDPGSSYEQYF; DNA: TGTGCCAGCAGCCCTGACCCCGGGAGCTCCTACGAGCAGTACTTC
size: -; J: TRBJ1-1; V: TRBV19; D: -; CDR3: CASRYRLNTEAFF; DNA: TGTGCCAGTAGGTACAGACTGAACACTGAAGCTTTCTTT
size: -; J: TRBJ1-1; V: TRBV18; D: TRBD1; CDR3: CASLLDRGNTEAFF; DNA: TGTGCCAGCCTTCTGGACAGGGGTAACACTGAAGCTTTCTTT
size: -; J: TRBJ2-1; V: TRBV6-4; D: TRBD1; CDR3: CASSRGTGSSYNEQFF; DNA: TGTGCCAGCAGCAGGGGGACAGGGAGCTCCTACAATGAGCAGTTCTTC
size: -; J: TRBJ1-5; V: TRBV19; D: -; CDR3: CASSGPGNQPQHF; DNA: TGTGCCAGTAGTGGTCCCGGGAATCAGCCCCAGCATTTT
size: -; J: TRBJ1-2; V: TRBV5-6; D: -; CDR3: CASSLVVYGYTF; DNA: TGTGCCAGCAGCTTGGTTGTATATGGCTACACCTTC
size: few; J: TRBJ1-2; V: TRBV5-6; D: TRBD1; CDR3: CASSPRQGAGYGYTF; DNA: TGTGCCAGCAGCCCTAGACAGGGGGCTGGCTATGGCTACACCTTC
size: few; J: TRBJ2-1; V: TRBV13; D: -; CDR3: CASSLVWNSSYNEQFF; DNA: TGTGCCAGCAGCTTGGTTTGGAATAGCTCCTACAATGAGCAGTTCTTC
size: -; J: TRBJ2-7; V: TRBV6-5; D: TRBD1; CDR3: CASRRQGWAYEQYF; DNA: TGTGCCAGTAGACGACAGGGTTGGGCCTACGAGCAGTACTTC
size: -; J: TRBJ2-5; V: TRBV11-2; D: -; CDR3: CASSPRGGSSRRPTQYF; DNA: TGTGCCAGCAGCCCACGTGGGGGGTCGAGCAGGAGGCCGACCCAGTACTTC
size: few; J: TRBJ1-1; V: TRBV6-5; D: -; CDR3: CASSYSQYPNTEAFF; DNA: TGTGCCAGCAGTTACTCACAGTACCCGAACACTGAAGCTTTCTTT
size: -; J: TRBJ1-4; V: TRBV4-2; D: -; CDR3: CASRFNEKLFF; DNA: TGTGCCAGCAGATTTAATGAAAAACTGTTTTTT
size: -; J: TRBJ2-2; V: TRBV6-6; D: -; CDR3: CASSYLGSRELFF; DNA: TGTGCCAGCAGTTACCTGGGGAGCCGGGAGCTGTTTTTT
size: -; J: TRBJ2-7; V: TRBV7-6; D: -; CDR3: CASSLSQVSSYEQYF; DNA: TGTGCCAGCAGCTTAAGCCAGGTTAGCTCCTACGAGCAGTACTTC
size: -; J: TRBJ2-3; V: TRBV5-1; D: -; CDR3: CASSKYRGKSTDTQYF; DNA: TGCGCCAGCAGCAAGTACCGGGGAAAAAGCACAGATACGCAGTATTTT
size: once; J: TRBJ2-7; V: TRBV3-1/TRBV3-2; D: TRBD1; CDR3: CASSKLGQYYEQYF; DNA: TGTGCCAGCAGCAAACTGGGACAGTACTACGAGCAGTACTTC
size: -; J: TRBJ2-7; V: TRBV19; D: -; CDR3: CASSNVRGTGNYEQYF; DNA: TGTGCCAGTAGTAACGTTAGGGGGACTGGGAACTACGAGCAGTACTTC
size: once; J: TRBJ2-7; V: TRBV2; D: -; CDR3: CASNPGARANYEQYF; DNA: TGTGCCAGCAACCCGGGGGCAAGGGCAAACTACGAGCAGTACTTC
size: -; J: TRBJ1-1; V: TRBV5-1; D: -; CDR3: CASSPKTDTEAFF; DNA: TGCGCCAGCAGCCCAAAGACAGACACTGAAGCTTTCTTT
size: -; J: TRBJ1-2; V: TRBV5-6; D: -; CDR3: CASSLDPRDPGYTF; DNA: TGTGCCAGCAGCTTGGATCCCAGGGACCCAGGCTACACCTTC
size: -; J: TRBJ2-2; V: TRBV12-5; D: -; CDR3: CASGWGTANTGELFF; DNA: TGTGCTAGTGGTTGGGGGACCGCGAACACCGGGGAGCTGTTTTTT
size: -; J: TRBJ1-2; V: TRBV4-1; D: -; CDR3: CASSQEGTRTYGYTF; DNA: TGCGCCAGCAGCCAAGAGGGGACAAGGACCTATGGCTACACCTTC
size: once; J: TRBJ2-1; V: TRBV5-1; D: TRBD1; CDR3: CASRAPRDRNEQFF; DNA: TGCGCCAGCAGAGCCCCGAGGGACAGGAATGAGCAGTTCTTC
size: -; J: TRBJ1-2; V: TRBV25-1; D: -; CDR3: CASSESGRRGYTF; DNA: TGTGCCAGCAGTGAATCCGGGCGGCGGGGCTACACCTTC
size: few; J: TRBJ1-2; V: TRBV2; D: -; CDR3: CASRGVRNYGYTF; DNA: TGTGCCAGCCGGGGTGTCCGTAACTATGGCTACACCTTC
size: -; J: TRBJ1-6; V: TRBV19; D: -; CDR3: CASTLLGGSYNSPLHF; DNA: TGTGCCAGTACCCTGTTAGGGGGCTCCTATAATTCACCCCTCCACTTT
size: -; J: TRBJ2-3; V: TRBV4-1; D: -; CDR3: CASSLQPPYPPFF; DNA: TGCGCCAGCAGCCTCCAACCACCGTACCCCCCATTCTTT
size: -; J: TRBJ1-1; V: TRBV5-1; D: -; CDR3: CASSLGGALNTEAFF; DNA: TGCGCCAGCAGCTTAGGGGGGGCTTTGAACACTGAAGCTTTCTTT
size: -; J: TRBJ1-4; V: TRBV15; D: TRBD1; CDR3: CATSVQGDGKLFF; DNA: TGTGCCACCAGCGTACAGGGGGATGGAAAACTGTTTTTT
size: -; J: TRBJ1-6; V: TRBV28; D: -; CDR3: CASSLPGLENSPLHF; DNA: TGTGCCAGCAGTCTCCCCGGGCTCGAAAATTCACCCCTCCACTTT
size: -; J: TRBJ1-1; V: TRBV12-3/TRBV12-4; D: TRBD1; CDR3: CASTPDRRTEAFF; DNA: TGTGCCAGCACCCCGGACAGGAGGACTGAAGCTTTCTTT
size: -; J: TRBJ1-5; V: TRBV9; D: -; CDR3: CASSSYQGLSNQPQHF; DNA: TGTGCCAGCAGCTCTTACCAGGGCCTCAGCAATCAGCCCCAGCATTTT
size: -; J: TRBJ2-1; V: TRBV7-2; D: TRBD1; CDR3: CASSLAGRDSLYNEQFF; DNA: TGTGCCAGCAGCTTAGCGGGTAGGGACAGCCTCTACAATGAGCAGTTCTTC
size: -; J: TRBJ2-5; V: TRBV6-1; D: -; CDR3: CASSELTEYQETQYF; DNA: TGTGCCAGCAGTGAGCTGACGGAGTACCAAGAGACCCAGTACTTC
size: -; J: TRBJ1-5; V: TRBV19; D: TRBD1; CDR3: CASSGGQDNNQPQHF; DNA: TGTGCCAGTAGTGGTGGACAGGACAATAATCAGCCCCAGCATTTT
size: -; J: TRBJ2-7; V: TRBV18; D: -; CDR3: CASSPPGRGRGYEQYF; DNA: TGTGCCAGCTCACCACCGGGGCGGGGGCGCGGATACGAGCAGTACTTC
size: -; J: TRBJ1-1; V: TRBV5-4; D: -; CDR3: CASSLASEGNTEAFF; DNA: TGTGCCAGCAGCTTGGCATCGGAGGGGAACACTGAAGCTTTCTTT
size: -; J: TRBJ1-1; V: TRBV5-1; D: -; CDR3: CASSLALSQVLDEAFF; DNA: TGCGCCAGCAGCTTGGCCCTGTCGCAGGTTCTGGATGAAGCTTTCTTT